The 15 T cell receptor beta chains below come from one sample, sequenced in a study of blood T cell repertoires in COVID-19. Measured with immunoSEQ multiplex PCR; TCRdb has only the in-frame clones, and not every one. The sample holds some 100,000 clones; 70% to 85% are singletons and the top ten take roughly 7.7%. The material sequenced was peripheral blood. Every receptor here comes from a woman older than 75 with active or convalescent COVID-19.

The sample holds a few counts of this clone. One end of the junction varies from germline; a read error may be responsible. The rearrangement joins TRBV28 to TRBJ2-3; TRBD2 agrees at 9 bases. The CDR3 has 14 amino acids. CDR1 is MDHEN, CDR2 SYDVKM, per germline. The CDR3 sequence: CASTLAGVPDTQYF. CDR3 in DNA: TGTGCCAGCACTTTAGCGGGAGTCCCAGATACGCAGTATTTT.

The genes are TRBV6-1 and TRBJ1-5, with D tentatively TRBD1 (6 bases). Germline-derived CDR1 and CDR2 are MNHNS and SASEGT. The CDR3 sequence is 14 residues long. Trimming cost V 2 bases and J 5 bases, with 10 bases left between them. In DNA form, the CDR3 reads TGTGCCAGCAGTGAACGGGGGGGCTATCAGCCCCAGCATTTT. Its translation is CASSERGGYQPQHF.

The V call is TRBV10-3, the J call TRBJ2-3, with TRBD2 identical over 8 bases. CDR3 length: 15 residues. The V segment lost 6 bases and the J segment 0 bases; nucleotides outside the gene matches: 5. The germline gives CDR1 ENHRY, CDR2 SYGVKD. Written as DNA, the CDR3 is TGTGCCATCAGGCAGACTAGCGTGAGCACAGATACGCAGTATTTT. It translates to CAIRQTSVSTDTQYF.

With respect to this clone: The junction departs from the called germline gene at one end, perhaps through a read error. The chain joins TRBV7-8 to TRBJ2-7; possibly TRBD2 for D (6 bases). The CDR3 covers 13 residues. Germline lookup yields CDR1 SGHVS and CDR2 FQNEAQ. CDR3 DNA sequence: TGTGCCAGCAGCGGCGGGACTCTTGGGGTACTCCACTTC. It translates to CASSGGTLGVLHF.

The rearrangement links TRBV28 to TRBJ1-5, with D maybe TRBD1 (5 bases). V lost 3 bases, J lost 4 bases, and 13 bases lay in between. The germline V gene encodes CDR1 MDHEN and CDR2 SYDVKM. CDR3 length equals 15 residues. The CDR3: CASSFSTGGNQPQHF. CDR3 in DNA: TGTGCCAGCAGTTTTTCCACCGGGGGTAATCAGCCCCAGCATTTT. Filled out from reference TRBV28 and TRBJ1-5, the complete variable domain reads DVKVTQSSRYLVKRTGEKVFLECVQDMDHENMFWYRQDPGLGLRLIYFSYDVKMKEKGDIPEGYSVSREKKERFSLILESASTNQTSMYLCASSFSTGGNQPQHFGDGTRLSIL.

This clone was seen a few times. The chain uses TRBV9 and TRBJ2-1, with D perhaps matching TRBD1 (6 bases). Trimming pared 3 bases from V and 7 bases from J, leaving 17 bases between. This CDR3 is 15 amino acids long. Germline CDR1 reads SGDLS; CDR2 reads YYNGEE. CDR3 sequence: CASSAPGAGTNEQFF. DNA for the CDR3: TGTGCCAGCAGCGCCCCAGGGGCTGGTACGAATGAGCAGTTCTTC.

In nucleotides, the CDR3 is TGTGCCAGCAACGCATTCCGGGCAGGGAAGAATGAGCAGTTCTTC. It is translated as CASNAFRAGKNEQFF. J is TRBJ2-1 and V is TRBV11-1, with a tentative D call TRBD1 (5 bases). The V end lost 7 bases, the J end lost 7 bases, and 20 bases lay between the germline ends. Germline CDR1 and CDR2: SGHAT and FQDESV (reference sequence). The CDR3 runs 15 residues.

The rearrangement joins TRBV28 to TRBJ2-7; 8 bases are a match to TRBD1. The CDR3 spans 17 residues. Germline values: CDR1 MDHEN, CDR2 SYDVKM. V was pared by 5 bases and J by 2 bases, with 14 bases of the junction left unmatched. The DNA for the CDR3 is TGTGCCAGCAGTCTTAGGGTGACAGGGGTGGACGCCTACGAGCAGTACTTC. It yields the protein CASSLRVTGVDAYEQYF.

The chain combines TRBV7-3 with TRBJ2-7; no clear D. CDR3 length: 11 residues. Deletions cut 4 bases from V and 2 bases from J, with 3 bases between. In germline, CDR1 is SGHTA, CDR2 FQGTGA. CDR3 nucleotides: TGTGCCAGCAGCTCTCCCTACGAGCAGTACTTC. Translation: CASSSPYEQYF.

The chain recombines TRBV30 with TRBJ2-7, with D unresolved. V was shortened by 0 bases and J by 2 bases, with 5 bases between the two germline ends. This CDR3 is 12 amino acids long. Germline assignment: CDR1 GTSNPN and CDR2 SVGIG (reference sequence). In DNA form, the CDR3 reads TGTGCCTGGAGTGTATATGCCTACGAGCAGTACTTC. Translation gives CAWSVYAYEQYF.

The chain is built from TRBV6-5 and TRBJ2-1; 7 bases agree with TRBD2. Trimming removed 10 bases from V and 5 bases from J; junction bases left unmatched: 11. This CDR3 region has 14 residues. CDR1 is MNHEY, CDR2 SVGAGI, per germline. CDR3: CATPGGVADNEQFF. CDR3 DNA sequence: TGTGCCACCCCTGGGGGGGTAGCGGACAATGAGCAGTTCTTC.

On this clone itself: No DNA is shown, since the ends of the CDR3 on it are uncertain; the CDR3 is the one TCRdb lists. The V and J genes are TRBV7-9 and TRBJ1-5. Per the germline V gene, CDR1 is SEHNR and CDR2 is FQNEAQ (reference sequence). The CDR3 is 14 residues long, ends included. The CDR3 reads CASASSSGNQPQHF.

CDR3 in amino acids: CASSREPKGQAKETQYF. As DNA, the CDR3 is TGTGCCAGCAGCCGAGAGCCGAAGGGACAGGCGAAAGAGACCCAGTACTTC. V usage is TRBV7-3 and J usage is TRBJ2-5; 8 bases agree with TRBD1. CDR3 size: 17 residues. Germline values: CDR1 SGHTA, CDR2 FQGTGA. V trimming: 5 bases; J trimming: 3 bases; junction bases outside the gene matches: 14.

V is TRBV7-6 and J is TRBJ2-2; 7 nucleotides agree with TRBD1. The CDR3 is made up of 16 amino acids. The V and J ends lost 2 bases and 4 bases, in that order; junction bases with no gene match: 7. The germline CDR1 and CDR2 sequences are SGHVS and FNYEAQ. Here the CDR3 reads CASSLWVQGVTGELFF. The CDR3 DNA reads TGTGCCAGCAGCTTATGGGTCCAGGGGGTCACCGGGGAGCTGTTTTTT.

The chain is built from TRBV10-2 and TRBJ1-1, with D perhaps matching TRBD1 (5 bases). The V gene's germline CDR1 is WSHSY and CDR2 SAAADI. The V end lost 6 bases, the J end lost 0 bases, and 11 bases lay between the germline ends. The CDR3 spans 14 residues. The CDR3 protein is CASRTGHMNTEAFF. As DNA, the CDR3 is TGCGCCAGCAGAACCGGACATATGAACACTGAAGCTTTCTTT.